The 21 T cell receptor beta chains below were found in one sample sequenced in a study of blood T cells in healthy people across ages. Combining a sample-barcoded 5' primer with a J-beta primer mix, a second PCR ran for roughly 6 to 12 cycles. TCRdb used MiXCR to reprocess the 5' RACE reads, holding one entry per CDR3 protein. Of 450,000 to 650,000 distinct CDR3 sequences listed, 24% are singletons. This sample was shared with a second study, whose subject was T cells of mothers and their children.

Source material: blood. Receptor source: a boy aged 5 to 17 in good health.

V and J are TRBV6-1 and TRBJ1-1; TRBD1 agrees at 8 bases. This CDR3 is built from 14 residues. Losses at the gene ends were 1 base for V and 4 bases for J; bases not matched to a gene: 2. Germline V gives CDR1 MNHNS, CDR2 SASEGT. The CDR3, as DNA: TGTGCCAGCAGTGAAGGGACAGGGAGCACTGAAGCTTTCTTT. Translating gives CASSEGTGSTEAFF.

The rearrangement links TRBV27 to TRBJ1-1; the match to TRBD1 covers 8 bases. Trimming removed 5 bases from V and 6 bases from J; junction bases left unmatched: 2. Looked up from germline, CDR1 is MNHEY and CDR2 is SMNVEV (reference sequence). The CDR3 runs to 12 residues. The chain's CDR3 is CASSTGGSEAFF. The DNA for the CDR3 is TGTGCCAGCAGTACAGGGGGTTCTGAAGCTTTCTTT.

The chain has TRBV3-1 and TRBJ2-5; D is perhaps TRBD1 (6 bases). The DNA end is a closer match to TRBJ2-1, so the J assignment may be wrong. CDR1 is LGHDT and CDR2 is YNNKEL in the germline V gene (reference sequence). CDR3 size: 16 residues. CDR3 protein: CASSQDPSGVMDEQFF. DNA for the CDR3: TGTGCCAGCAGCCAAGATCCCTCAGGGGTGATGGATGAGCAGTTCTTC.

A word on this clonotype: The germline gene is not matched at one end of the junction; a read error may be the cause. The V and J genes are TRBV9 and TRBJ2-1; D tentatively fits TRBD1 or TRBD2 (5 bases each). Germline CDR1 is SGDLS and CDR2 is YYNGEE. There are 18 residues in the CDR3. The CDR3 spells CASSVGSKAGGIQETQHF. The CDR3 nucleotides read TGTGCCAGCAGCGTAGGGTCCAAAGCTGGGGGTATCCAAGAGACCCAGCACTTC.

The genes are TRBV28 and TRBJ2-3; 7 bases fit TRBD2. Per the germline V gene, CDR1 is MDHEN and CDR2 is SYDVKM. The CDR3 totals 12 residues. J was trimmed by 7 bases and V by 5 bases; bases with no gene match: 3. The CDR3 region has the DNA TGTGCCAGCAGTGAACTAGCGAATACGCAGTATTTT. It yields the protein CASSELANTQYF.

This clonotype was counted at least ten times. The rearrangement links TRBV29-1 to TRBJ1-1; D gene uncertain. The CDR3 is 14 residues long. The V end lost 3 bases, the J end lost 2 bases, and 13 bases lay between the germline ends. Germline V gene lookup returns CDR1 SQVTM and CDR2 ANQGSEA. CDR3 DNA: TGCAGCGTTGACCCGCGGGCTATTAACACTGAAGCTTTCTTT. Translated, it gives CSVDPRAINTEAFF.

The chain employs TRBV6-1 and TRBJ1-5; D is undetermined. Germline lookup yields CDR1 MNHNS and CDR2 SASEGT. The CDR3 extends over 14 amino acids. Trimming removed 2 bases at V and 6 bases at J, with 11 bases between. The CDR3 sequence: CASSENQAGQPQHF. The CDR3, as DNA: TGTGCCAGCAGTGAAAATCAAGCTGGTCAGCCCCAGCATTTT.

This clonotype was seen a handful of times. J is TRBJ1-2 and V is TRBV7-2, with a tentative D call TRBD1 (6 bases). Deletions cut 6 bases from V and 0 bases from J, with 11 bases between. Germline V gene data show CDR1 as SGHTA and CDR2 as FQGNSA. The CDR3 length is 14 residues. The CDR3: CASRTDSTNYGYTF. The CDR3 nucleotides are TGTGCCAGCAGAACGGACAGCACTAACTATGGCTACACCTTC.

There are a few counts of this clonotype. The chain carries TRBV3-1 and TRBJ2-6; D perhaps matches TRBD2 (5 bases). Trimming took 9 bases from V and 0 from J, leaving 15 bases between them. The CDR3 length is 16 residues. Germline V gives CDR1 LGHDT, CDR2 YNNKEL (reference sequence). CDR3 in DNA: TGTGCCAGTCGGGGTATAGGAAGCTCTGGGGCCAACGTCCTGACTTTC. It translates to CASRGIGSSGANVLTF.

This rearrangement joins TRBV20-1 to TRBJ1-5, with TRBD1 as a possible D gene (5 bases). V was cut by 2 bases and J by 5 bases, with 16 bases left in between. The CDR3 consists of 15 residues. Germline loops: CDR1 DFQATT, CDR2 SNEGSKA (reference sequence). CDR3 bases: TGCAGTGCTAGACCACAGGAGGGCTGGTATCAGCCCCAGCATTTT. As protein: CSARPQEGWYQPQHF.

The V and J genes are TRBV19 and TRBJ2-6; no definite D call. The CDR3 is made up of 16 amino acids. Germline V gene data show CDR1 as LNHDA and CDR2 as SQIVND (reference sequence). Trimming pared 8 bases from V and 3 bases from J, leaving 17 bases between. The CDR3 region has the DNA TGTGCCAGTCTGCCTGGTTTGGGCAGTGGGGCCAACGTCCTGACTTTC. This encodes CASLPGLGSGANVLTF.

CDR3 bases: TGTGCCAGCAGCCTGACAGCCTCGAGTTCCAACACCATATATTTT. Translation: CASSLTASSSNTIYF. The J gene is TRBJ1-3, the V gene TRBV14; D perhaps matches TRBD1 (5 bases). CDR3 length equals 15 residues. Trimming stripped 4 bases from V and 7 bases from J, with 17 bases between. From germline, CDR1 is SGHDN and CDR2 FVKESK.

This clonotype was recorded a few times. V and J are TRBV27 and TRBJ2-5; 11 bases line up with TRBD1. The J call is uncertain, as TRBJ2-7 better fits the DNA end. This CDR3 contains 15 residues. The germline gives CDR1 MNHEY, CDR2 SMNVEV (reference sequence). The CDR3 DNA sequence: TGTGCCAGCAGTTTCCTTTGGACAGGGGGCGACGAGCAGTACTTC. Its translation is CASSFLWTGGDEQYF.

In its sample, this clonotype was seen a few times. This chain joins TRBV5-4 and TRBJ2-5, with 9 positions matching TRBD2. The DNA end is more similar to TRBJ2-1, so the J call may be wrong. CDR1 is SGHNT and CDR2 is YYREEE in the germline V gene (reference sequence). The CDR3 is 15 residues long. The CDR3 is CASSLWTSAYNEQFF. CDR3 coding DNA: TGTGCCAGCAGCTTGTGGACTAGCGCCTACAATGAGCAGTTCTTC.

This clonotype has just a few counts. The CDR3, as DNA: TGCAGTGCCACTACTCTCCGAGGGGAGCAGTACTTC. Its translation: CSATTLRGEQYF. This sequence joins TRBV20-1 and TRBJ2-5; possibly TRBD1 or TRBD2 for D (5 bases each). Germline V gene sequence: CDR1 DFQATT, CDR2 SNEGSKA (reference sequence). The CDR3 consists of 12 residues. The V end was cut by 6 bases, the J end by 11 bases, with 19 bases between.

This clonotype was found a few times. The chain combines TRBV12-3 or TRBV12-4 with TRBJ1-1; 7 bases align to TRBD1. The CDR3 sequence is 12 residues long. With 4 bases clipped from V and 8 bases from J, the junction kept 4 bases outside the gene matches. This CDR3 reads CASSSSTGEAFF. The CDR3 nucleotides are TGTGCCAGCAGTTCCTCGACAGGGGAAGCTTTCTTT.

This clonotype was seen a handful of times. J is TRBJ1-1 and V is TRBV18; possibly TRBD1 for D (6 bases). Trimming took off 4 bases at V and 8 bases at J, with 14 bases between the two ends. This CDR3 has 13 amino acids. CDR1 and CDR2 (germline): KGHSH, LQKENI. The CDR3 DNA sequence: TGTGCCAGCTCACTGGAACAGGGAGAAGAAGCTTTCTTT. This encodes CASSLEQGEEAFF.

A few counts support this clonotype. The chain joins TRBV5-1 to TRBJ1-4; 7 positions match TRBD1. The CDR3 length is 15 residues. The V segment lost 4 bases and the J segment 10 bases; nucleotides outside the gene matches: 13. The V gene's germline CDR1 is SGHRS and CDR2 YFSETQ. The CDR3 DNA sequence: TGCGCCAGCAGCCCTAATTCCCAGGGGGGCAGAAAACTGTTTTTT. Translated: CASSPNSQGGRKLFF. Full variable domain (rest looked up from reference TRBV5-1 and TRBJ1-4): KAGVTQTPRYLIKTRGQQVTLSCSPISGHRSVSWYQQTPGQGLQFLFEYFSETQRNKGNFPGRFSGRQFSNSRSEMNVSTLELGDSALYLCASSPNSQGGRKLFFGSGTQLSVL.

The V and J genes are TRBV4-1 and TRBJ2-1; D is perhaps TRBD2 (5 bases). Germline loops: CDR1 MGHRA, CDR2 YSYEKL. V was cut by 4 bases and J by 4 bases, with 8 bases left in between. The CDR3 covers 13 residues. The CDR3 sequence: CASSLAKYNEQFF. CDR3 sequence (DNA): TGCGCCAGCAGCCTAGCGAAATACAATGAGCAGTTCTTC.

There are a few counts of this clonotype. This chain links TRBV6-6 with TRBJ1-4; no clear D. The CDR3 sequence is 11 residues long. Germline loops: CDR1 MNHNY, CDR2 SVGAGI (reference sequence). Trimming took 5 bases from V and 10 from J, leaving 8 bases between them. CDR3: CASSGEGKLFF. In DNA form, the CDR3 reads TGTGCCAGCAGTGGGGAGGGAAAACTGTTTTTT.

This clonotype was seen only a few times. This chain links TRBV6-2 or TRBV6-3 with TRBJ2-3, with TRBD2 identical over 15 bases. The junction had 10 bases not matched to a gene; V was cut back by 6 bases and J by 3 bases. The CDR3 extends over 18 amino acids. Germline lookup yields CDR1 MNHEY and CDR2 SVGEGT. DNA of the CDR3: TGTGCCAGCAGACCCCTCGGACTAGCGGGAGGGCCGACAGATACGCAGTATTTT. This sequence encodes CASRPLGLAGGPTDTQYF.